The T cell receptor beta chain described here comes from a study of T-cell reconstitution after alpha-beta-depleted transplantation in children. This clonotype has more than one count but fewer than ten. Unique molecular identifiers featured in how the TCRbeta library was prepared. From the PCR reads, TCRdb called clonotypes with MiXCR, one entry per CDR3 protein. Altogether a few hundred thousand distinct CDR3 sequences are present, around an eighth being singletons, with the ten largest covering around 6%. Trimming took 6 bases from V and 2 from J; bases not matched to a gene: 9. CDR3 length: 14 amino acids. The germline CDR1 and CDR2 sequences are DFQATT and SNEGSKA (reference sequence).

This clonotype originated in a human donor who donated a stem cell graft to a child with combined immunodeficiency. This material consisted of PBMCs from the stem cell graft donor, taken from the stem cell graft. This chain connects TRBV20-1 to TRBJ2-7, with 8 bases matching TRBD1. CDR3 sequence (DNA): TGCAGTGCGTACCCCGAACAGGGGGCCTACGAGCAGTACTTC. Translation gives CSAYPEQGAYEQYF.